The clone carrying this T cell receptor (beta chain) was seen only once. CDR3 length: 14 amino acids. The germline V gene encodes CDR1 LNHDA and CDR2 SQIVND (reference sequence). Trimming shortened V by 3 bases and J by 0 bases, and 8 bases separated the two germline ends. This sample stems from a study of blood T cell repertoires in COVID-19. Cohort allocation depended upon clinical history that participants reported. Libraries were prepared by immunoSEQ multiplex PCR; TCRdb keeps only in-frame clonotypes and omits some of them. The sample carries about 370,000 clones, over 75% recorded once. J is TRBJ1-1 and V is TRBV19; D is undetermined. The clonotype was recovered from a man between 18 and 35 years old who had recovered from COVID-19. Sequencing input: PBMCs or T cells enriched from blood (not recorded which). In nucleotides, the CDR3 is TGTGCCAGTAGTATTGGTTCGGTGAACACTGAAGCTTTCTTT. It translates to CASSIGSVNTEAFF.